The source of this T cell receptor (beta chain) is a study of persistence of HIV-infected CD4 T cells. Study outcomes and limitations: Degenerate expanded CDR3beta sequences were enriched among CMV- and Gag-responding cells. TCRbeta richness was lower in CMV- and Gag-responding cells than in anti-CD3/anti-CD28-responding cells. Within sorted populations, more oligoclonal TCRs accompanied more oligoclonal proviruses.

The libraries were made with immunoSEQ version 4 in survey mode. Each sample used up to roughly 1 ug genomic DNA diluted to approximately 10 ng/uL. Only in-frame clones appear in the TCRdb table, and some are missing; sequencing was by immunoSEQ multiplex PCR. This sample has about 40,000 clones, with around three quarters found just once. An overlapping HIV-1 Gag peptide pool stimulated these cells at about 0.94 ug/peptide/mL. CD40L-negative CD69-negative CD45RO-high memory CD4+ T cells were sorted as populations depleted of antigen-responding cells. As for this clone: Its antigen remains unidentified.

The trim removed 4 bases at V and 7 bases at J, leaving 9 bases unmatched. Looked up from germline, CDR1 is SGHKS and CDR2 is YYEKEE (reference sequence). This CDR3 contains 14 residues. V gene TRBV5-5 combines with J gene TRBJ2-7; 9 bases align to TRBD1. Sequencing used CD4+ T cells sorted from PBMCs after roughly 18-hour stimulation, obtained from a patient who received antiretroviral therapy. This receptor was taken from an adult man with HIV who was CMV-seropositive. The CDR3 here is CASSPTRTGEEQYF. The CDR3 nucleotides read TGTGCCAGCAGCCCAACACGGACAGGGGAGGAGCAGTACTTC.